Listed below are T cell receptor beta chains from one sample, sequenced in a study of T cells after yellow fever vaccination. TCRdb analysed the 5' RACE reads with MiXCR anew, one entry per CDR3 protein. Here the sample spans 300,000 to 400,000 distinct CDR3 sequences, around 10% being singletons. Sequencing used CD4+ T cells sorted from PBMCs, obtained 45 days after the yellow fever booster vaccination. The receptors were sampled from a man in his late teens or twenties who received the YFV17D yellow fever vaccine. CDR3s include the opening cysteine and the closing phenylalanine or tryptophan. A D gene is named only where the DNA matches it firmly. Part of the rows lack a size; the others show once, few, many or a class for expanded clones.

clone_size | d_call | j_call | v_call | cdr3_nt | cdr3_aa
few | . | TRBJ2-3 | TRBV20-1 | TGCAGTGCTAGAGATGTTGCTGGGGGTACGCAGTATTTT | CSARDVAGGTQYF
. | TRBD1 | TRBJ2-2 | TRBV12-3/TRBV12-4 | TGTGCCAGCAGCTTATGGAAAGGGACAGGGAACACCGGGGAGCTGTTTTTT | CASSLWKGTGNTGELFF
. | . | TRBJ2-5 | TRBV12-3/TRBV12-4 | TGTGCCAGCAGCCCTCTACCGGGAGAGACCCAGTACTTC | CASSPLPGETQYF
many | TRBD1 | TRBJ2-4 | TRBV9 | TGTGCCAGCAGCGTCCGGGACAGGGTGGTGGGCAACATTCAGTACTTC | CASSVRDRVVGNIQYF
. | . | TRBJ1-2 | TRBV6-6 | TGTGCCAGCACAGGGGACTATGGCTACACCTTC | CASTGDYGYTF
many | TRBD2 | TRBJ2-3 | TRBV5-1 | TGCGCCAGCAGCCCGGGACTAGCGGGGTCATCCGCGGATACGCAGTATTTT | CASSPGLAGSSADTQYF
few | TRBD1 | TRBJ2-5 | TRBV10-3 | TGCGCCACGGACAGGGGGGGAGAGACCCAGTACTTC | CATDRGGETQYF
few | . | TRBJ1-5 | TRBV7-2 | TGTGCCAGCAGCCGAAACAATCAGCCCCAGCATTTT | CASSRNNQPQHF
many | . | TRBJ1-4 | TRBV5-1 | TGCGCCAGCAGCCCTGACAGGATCGCAACTAATGAAAAACTGTTTTTT | CASSPDRIATNEKLFF
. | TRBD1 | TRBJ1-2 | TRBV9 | TGTGCCAGCAGCGCCCAACGGAACAGGGGAGTAGGCTATGGCTACACCTTC | CASSAQRNRGVGYGYTF
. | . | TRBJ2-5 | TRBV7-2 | TGTGCCAGCAGCTTAGGGGCGGCACTCCAAGAGACCCAGTACTTC | CASSLGAALQETQYF
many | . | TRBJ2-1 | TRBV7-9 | TGTGCCAGCAGCTTAACTTACGGCCGGGCTCAAGAGCAGTTCTTC | CASSLTYGRAQEQFF
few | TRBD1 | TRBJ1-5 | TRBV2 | TGTGCCAGCAGGGCGACAGGGGGCGGTCAGCCCCAGCATTTT | CASRATGGGQPQHF
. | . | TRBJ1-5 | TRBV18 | TGTGCCAGCTCTATCACAGGACTGAATCAGCCCCAGCATTTT | CASSITGLNQPQHF
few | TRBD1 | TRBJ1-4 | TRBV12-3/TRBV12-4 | TGTGCCAGCAGCTGGGGACAGGGGTATGAAAAACTGTTTTTT | CASSWGQGYEKLFF
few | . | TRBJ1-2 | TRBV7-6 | TGTGCCAGCAGCCGAAACAGGGACCTAGGCTATGGCTACACCTTC | CASSRNRDLGYGYTF
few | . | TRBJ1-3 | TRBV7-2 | TGTGCCAGCAGCTTAGTCAGGGCTGGAAACACCATATATTTT | CASSLVRAGNTIYF
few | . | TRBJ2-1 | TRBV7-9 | TGTGCCAGCAGGACCGGACCAGGCGAGCAGTTCTTC | CASRTGPGEQFF
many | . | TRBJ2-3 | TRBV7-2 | TGTGCCAGCAGCTTAGTGGTACAGGAGAGAGCGCAGTATTTT | CASSLVVQERAQYF
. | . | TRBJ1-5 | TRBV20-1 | TGCAGTGCTAGAGACGAAAGAGGGTCGGGGATAGGTCAGCCCCAGCATTTT | CSARDERGSGIGQPQHF
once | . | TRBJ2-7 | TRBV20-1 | TGCAGTGCCTTGAGGCAGGCTAGCTACGAGCAGTACTTC | CSALRQASYEQYF
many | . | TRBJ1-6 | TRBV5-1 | TGCGCCAGCAGCTTGGGGGGAGCCCGGTATTCACCCCTCCACTTT | CASSLGGARYSPLHF
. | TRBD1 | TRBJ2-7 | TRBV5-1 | TGCGCCAGCAGGCCGGACAGGGTAACCTACGAGCAGTACTTC | CASRPDRVTYEQYF